This TCR beta chain emerged from a study of blood T cell repertoires in COVID-19. Study-wide context: T cells, B-cell-depleted T cells, or PBMCs provided the cDNA or gDNA that served as material.

Enrolment of Seattle patients took place during active infection, and they were followed longitudinally. Measured with immunoSEQ multiplex PCR; TCRdb has only the in-frame clones, and not every one. The profile shows some 260,000 clones, approximately 89% of them singletons. CDR3 length: 14 residues. J lost 9 bases, V lost 3 bases, and 11 bases had no gene match. Germline V gene data show CDR1 as DFQATT and CDR2 as SNEGSKA (reference sequence). The receptor was derived from a woman in her 70s with COVID-19, enrolled during active disease. The V gene is TRBV20-1, the J gene TRBJ2-1; 7 bases are a match to TRBD2. The specimen sequenced was peripheral blood. The CDR3 loop reads CSASWAGRGSEQFF. In DNA form, the CDR3 reads TGCAGTGCTAGTTGGGCGGGGCGGGGGAGTGAGCAGTTCTTC.